This T cell receptor beta chain is from a study of blood T cell repertoires in COVID-19. By sample share, this clone is medium-sized. Profiling relied on immunoSEQ multiplex PCR, and the TCRdb table lists in-frame clones only, not all of them. The repertoire consists of roughly 27,000 clones, with roughly three quarters occurring once and the leading ten covering roughly 16%. CDR3 length: 13 amino acids. With V trimmed by 3 bases and J by 10 bases, 5 bases remained unmatched. CDR1 and CDR2 (germline): LNHDA, SQIVND (reference sequence). The V and J genes are TRBV19 and TRBJ2-2, with 7 bases aligning to TRBD1. Sequencing used peripheral blood. The TCR was taken from a man of 80 years or more with active or convalescent COVID-19. CDR3: CASSIGQAVELFF. CDR3 DNA: TGTGCCAGTAGTATTGGACAGGCAGTGGAGCTGTTTTTT. The whole variable domain, filled in from reference TRBV19 and TRBJ2-2, reads DGGITQSPKYLFRKEGQNVTLSCEQNLNHDAMYWYRQDPGQGLRLIYYSQIVNDFQKGDIAEGYSVSREKKESFPLTVTSAQKNPTAFYLCASSIGQAVELFFGEGSRLTVL.